These 16 T cell receptor beta chains share one sample of origin, sequenced in a study of tumor-infiltrating lymphocytes in primary liver carcinoma. The study co-extracted DNA and RNA from 20-30 mg of unsorted bulk tissue. TCR beta cDNA was reverse-transcribed from 500 ng of total RNA. The reaction used a constant-region primer and ProtoScript II reverse transcriptase. Slightly modified ARM-PCR, run as three nested multiplex PCR rounds, produced the TCR beta libraries. Use of TRBV1-TRBV30 forward primers with a C-beta reverse primer characterized the first two PCR rounds, which lasted about 9 cycles each. TCRdb fed the multiplex PCR reads into MiXCR, producing one record per CDR3 protein. The sample lists about 84,000 distinct CDR3 sequences, 72% occurring once. Sequences were obtained from liver tumor tissue from sampling region 1. The subset: tumor region T1, superior pole. These receptors came from a man aged 40-49 years with primary liver carcinoma and hepatitis B virus infection.

Worth noting for this clonotype: The CDR3 carries no conserved terminal phenylalanine or tryptophan, so it likely arises from a read error. V gene TRBV6-6 combines with J gene TRBJ1-6; D might be TRBD1 (5 bases). CDR3 length equals 14 residues. Germline V gene sequence: CDR1 MNHNY, CDR2 SVGAGI (reference sequence). Trimming left V 6 bases short and J 10 bases short, with 16 bases between. The CDR3 spells CASSRGGPWSPLHS. CDR3 sequence (DNA): TGTGCCAGCAGCCGGGGCGGCCCATGGTCACCCCTCCACTCT.

Remarks on this clonotype: Likely a read error: the CDR3 ends without its conserved phenylalanine or tryptophan. The limits of the CDR3 on the DNA are not certain, so only TCRdb's listed CDR3 is given. The chain carries TRBV12-3 or TRBV12-4 and TRBJ2-7. The CDR3 adds up to 11 amino acids, both ends counted. The CDR3 region is CASSLWHLYRY.

This chain links TRBV19 with TRBJ2-2; 11 positions agree with TRBD1. The CDR3 runs 16 residues. The V gene end was trimmed by 4 bases and the J gene end by 0 bases; junction bases not matched to a gene: 1. CDR1 is LNHDA, CDR2 SQIVND, per germline (reference sequence). In nucleotides, the CDR3 is TGTGCCAGTAGTAGGACAGGGGGCGCGAACACCGGGGAGCTGTTTTTT. Its protein is CASSRTGGANTGELFF.

This clonotype occurred a few times. The junction departs from the called germline gene at one end, perhaps through a read error. V is TRBV11-2 and J is TRBJ1-1; 7 positions agree with TRBD1. The CDR3 sequence is 14 residues long. CDR1 is SGHAT, CDR2 FQNNGV, per germline. DNA for the CDR3: TGTGTCAGCAGCTTAGATCCAGGGGGGACTGACGCTTTCTTT. Its protein product is CVSSLDPGGTDAFF.

Comments on this clonotype: A read error may account for a junction end that differs from germline. The V and J genes are TRBV6-5 and TRBJ1-2; TRBD1 might be the D (6 bases). Germline V gives CDR1 MNHEY, CDR2 SVGAGI. The CDR3 has 15 amino acids. CDR3 sequence: CASSRSGAFNNGYTF. The CDR3 nucleotides read TGTGCAAGCAGCCGATCAGGGGCCTTTAACAATGGCTACACCTTC.

Comments on this clonotype: A much larger clone lies a single base off, so this may be a read error. The chain has TRBV28 and TRBJ2-4; D is tentatively TRBD1 or TRBD2 (5 bases each). The CDR3 spans 15 residues. CDR1 and CDR2 (germline): MDHEN, SYDVKM. Trimming took 8 bases from V and 8 from J, leaving 22 bases between them. The CDR3, as DNA: TGTGCCAGCGGTTCCCCTGCAGGGAGAAATGACATTCAGTACTTC. Amino acid sequence: CASGSPAGRNDIQYF.

This clonotype was observed a handful of times. The CDR3 here is CASSSHGTGYPYEQYF. Written as DNA, the CDR3 is TGTGCCAGCAGTTCTCACGGGACAGGGTATCCCTACGAGCAGTACTTC. The rearrangement joins TRBV28 to TRBJ2-7; TRBD1 matches 9 bases. Germline assignment: CDR1 MDHEN and CDR2 SYDVKM. This CDR3 comprises 16 residues. The V gene end was trimmed by 4 bases and the J gene end by 2 bases; junction bases not matched to a gene: 9.

Comments on this clonotype: One end of the junction varies from germline; a read error may be responsible. This sequence joins TRBV14 and TRBJ2-2, with 9 bases aligning to TRBD2. CDR1 is SGHDN, CDR2 FVKESK, per germline. The CDR3 has 19 amino acids. CDR3 protein: CASSQDHIAGDQNTRELFF. Here the CDR3 DNA reads TGTGCCAGCAGCCAAGACCACATAGCGGGAGACCAGAACACCCGGGAGCTGTTTTTT.

Comments on this clonotype: The conserved closing phenylalanine or tryptophan is absent in this CDR3, likely reflecting a read error. The chain joins TRBV11-2 to TRBJ2-7; TRBD2 matches 12 bases. This CDR3 has 17 residues. CDR1 is SGHAT and CDR2 is FQNNGV in the germline V gene. CDR3 nucleotides: TGTGTCAGCAGCCAGGGACTAGCGGGTTCCCCTTTCTGCGAGCAGTACTTA. Translated: CVSSQGLAGSPFCEQYL.

Of note for this clonotype: Compared with germline, one end of the junction differs, possibly owing to a read error. This chain joins TRBV12-3 or TRBV12-4 and TRBJ2-1; TRBD1 agrees at 9 bases. The CDR3 spans 15 residues. The CDR3 DNA sequence: TGTGCCAGTAGTGCGACGGGACAGGGATACAATGGGCAGTTCTTC. Residues: CASSATGQGYNGQFF.

The chain uses TRBV5-1 and TRBJ2-7; D is uncertain. Germline V gene sequence: CDR1 SGHRS, CDR2 YFSETQ. V was trimmed by 5 bases and J by 3 bases, leaving 12 bases between them. This CDR3 has 13 amino acids. In DNA, the CDR3 is TGCGCCAGCAGTCTCAGGCCCGTCTACGAGCAGTACTTC. Its protein product is CASSLRPVYEQYF.

This clonotype has a count of ten or more. V is TRBV5-1 and J is TRBJ2-3; 9 bases line up with TRBD1. The CDR3 is made up of 16 amino acids. Germline loops: CDR1 SGHRS, CDR2 YFSETQ. V gave up 4 bases and J gave up 2 bases; unmatched junction bases: 8. In DNA form, the CDR3 reads TGCGCCAGCAGCCGGCAACAGGGGGCTTACACAGATACGCAGTATTTT. Translation: CASSRQQGAYTDTQYF.

As concerns this clonotype: At one boundary the junction diverges from the germline segment, which might be a read error. The V gene is TRBV4-2, the J gene TRBJ1-6; TRBD1 might be the D (6 bases). Germline values: CDR1 LGHNA, CDR2 YNFKEQ. This CDR3 spans 16 amino acids. The CDR3 DNA reads TGTGCCAGCTGCGAATCCCGAGGGGGGGCTTATTCTCCCCTCCACTTT. Protein product: CASCESRGGAYSPLHF.

The count of this clonotype is one. One junction end does not reproduce the germline sequence, and a read error may be involved. The chain links TRBV12-3 or TRBV12-4 to TRBJ1-2, with D tentatively TRBD1 (6 bases). The CDR3 extends over 16 amino acids. Here the CDR3 reads CTSRHAWGLGGDGYTF. The CDR3 region has the DNA TGTACCAGCAGACACGCCTGGGGGCTGGGAGGGGATGGCTACACCTTC.

The chain has TRBV29-1 and TRBJ1-2; TRBD1 aligns across 8 bases. Germline-derived CDR1 and CDR2 are SQVTM and ANQGSEA. The CDR3 is 13 residues long. Trimming took 8 bases from V and 4 from J; bases not matched to a gene: 9. The CDR3 reads CSIKGGTGYGYTF. DNA of the CDR3: TGCAGCATTAAAGGTGGGACAGGCTATGGCTACACCTTC.

The table lists this clonotype with a count of one. A read error may be the cause here, since a much bigger clone is one base away. The chain has TRBV2 and TRBJ2-1; TRBD2 might be the D (5 bases). CDR3 length: 14 amino acids. Per germline, CDR1 SNHLY and CDR2 FYNNEI. V lost 4 bases, J lost 6 bases, and 13 bases lay in between. The CDR3 coding sequence is TGTGCCAGCAGTGGTAGCGAGACTTTCAATGAGCAGTTCTTC. Its protein is CASSGSETFNEQFF.